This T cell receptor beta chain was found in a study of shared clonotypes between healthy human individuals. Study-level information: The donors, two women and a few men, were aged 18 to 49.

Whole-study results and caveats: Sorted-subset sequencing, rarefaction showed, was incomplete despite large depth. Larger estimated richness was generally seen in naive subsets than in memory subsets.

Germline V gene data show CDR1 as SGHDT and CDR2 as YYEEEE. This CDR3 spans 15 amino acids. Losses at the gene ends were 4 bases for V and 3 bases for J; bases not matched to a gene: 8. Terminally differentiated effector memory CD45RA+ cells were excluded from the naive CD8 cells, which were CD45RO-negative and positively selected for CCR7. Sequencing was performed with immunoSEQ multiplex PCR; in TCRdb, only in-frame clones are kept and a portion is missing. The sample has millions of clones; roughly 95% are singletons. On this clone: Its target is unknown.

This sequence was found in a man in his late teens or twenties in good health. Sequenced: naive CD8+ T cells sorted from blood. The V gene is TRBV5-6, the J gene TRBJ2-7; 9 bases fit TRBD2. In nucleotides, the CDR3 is TGTGCCAGCAGCCTGACTAGCGGACAACACTACGAGCAGTACTTC. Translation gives CASSLTSGQHYEQYF.